This is a list of T cell receptor beta chains from one sample in a study of blood T cell repertoires in COVID-19. Assay used: immunoSEQ multiplex PCR; TCRdb lists only in-frame clones, some missing. Of 170,000 or so clones listed, about 87% are singletons. The specimen sequenced was peripheral blood. These receptors were collected from a woman in her late teens or twenties who had recovered from COVID-19. CDR3s include the opening cysteine and the closing phenylalanine or tryptophan. D genes are given only for firm matches. The listing skips clone size in some rows; elsewhere it reads once, few, many or a size class.

J gene	clone size	V gene	D gene	CDR3 protein	CDR3 DNA
TRBJ2-5	.	TRBV2	.	CASSVKTGETQYF	TGTGCCAGCAGTGTAAAAACAGGAGAGACCCAGTACTTC
TRBJ2-4	.	TRBV4-3	.	CASSQGSRGPSGRGNIQYF	TGCGCCAGCAGCCAGGGGAGTAGGGGGCCTAGCGGGCGGGGAAACATTCAGTACTTC
TRBJ1-5	.	TRBV12-3/TRBV12-4	.	CASSRRDQPQHF	TGTGCCAGCAGTAGGAGGGATCAGCCCCAGCATTTT
TRBJ1-3	.	TRBV12-3/TRBV12-4	.	CASSSGTGNTIYF	TGTGCCAGCAGTTCAGGGACTGGAAACACCATATATTTT
TRBJ2-1	.	TRBV15	.	CATSWEGGGEQFF	TGTGCCACCAGCTGGGAAGGAGGGGGCGAGCAGTTCTTC
TRBJ1-2	.	TRBV2	TRBD1	CASSTQGRGGYTF	TGTGCCAGCAGTACACAGGGGCGGGGTGGCTACACCTTC
TRBJ1-4	.	TRBV7-9	.	CASSALDRRNEKLFF	TGTGCCAGCAGCGCACTAGACAGGCGTAATGAAAAACTGTTTTTT
TRBJ2-1	.	TRBV7-2	.	CASSSTLGYNEQFF	TGTGCCAGCAGCTCGACTTTAGGATACAATGAGCAGTTCTTC
TRBJ2-5	.	TRBV18	.	CASSRQGGETQYF	TGTGCCAGCTCGCGTCAGGGCGGCGAGACCCAGTACTTC
TRBJ2-3	once	TRBV27	.	CASSPADVAEGAQYF	TGTGCCAGCAGCCCCGCGGACGTAGCTGAGGGGGCGCAGTATTTT
TRBJ1-2	.	TRBV12-3/TRBV12-4	.	CASSFRAYYGYTF	TGTGCCAGCAGTTTCCGCGCCTACTATGGCTACACCTTC
TRBJ1-2	.	TRBV4-1	.	CASSQDRQSNYGYTF	TGCGCCAGCAGCCAAGATCGCCAGTCTAACTATGGCTACACCTTC
TRBJ2-5	.	TRBV2	.	CASSEWRGDFQETQYF	TGTGCCAGCAGTGAATGGCGGGGAGATTTCCAAGAGACCCAGTACTTC
TRBJ2-6	.	TRBV5-1	.	CASTEDGGLLAGANVLTF	TGCGCCAGCACCGAAGACGGGGGGCTTCTTGCTGGGGCCAACGTCCTGACTTTC
TRBJ2-1	.	TRBV19	TRBD2	CASTAAPWVVSGGANNEQFF	TGTGCCAGTACCGCGGCACCTTGGGTGGTTAGCGGGGGGGCCAACAATGAGCAGTTCTTC
TRBJ1-6	.	TRBV5-4	TRBD1	CASREIGQGYNSPLHF	TGTGCCAGCAGGGAAATAGGACAGGGTTATAATTCACCCCTCCACTTT
TRBJ1-5	.	TRBV19	TRBD1	CASSPTGDQPQHF	TGTGCCAGTAGTCCTACAGGGGATCAGCCCCAGCATTTT
TRBJ1-1	.	TRBV27	TRBD1	CASSLEAPGQGGAEAFF	TGTGCCAGCAGTTTAGAGGCCCCGGGACAGGGTGGTGCTGAAGCTTTCTTT
TRBJ1-6	.	TRBV2	TRBD1	CARGGGQSNSPLHF	TGTGCCAGAGGGGGCGGGCAGTCTAATTCACCCCTCCACTTT
TRBJ2-2	.	TRBV11-2	TRBD2	CASSLDPAGGLNTGELFF	TGTGCCAGCAGCTTAGATCCTGCGGGGGGACTCAACACCGGGGAGCTGTTTTTT
TRBJ1-1	.	TRBV18	.	CASSPIPGRGAFF	TGTGCCAGCTCACCAATCCCCGGGAGGGGAGCTTTCTTT
TRBJ1-3	.	TRBV19	.	CATGAPGNTIYF	TGTGCCACAGGGGCCCCTGGAAACACCATATATTTT
TRBJ1-1	.	TRBV29-1	TRBD1	CSVHSGTGGTEAFF	TGCAGCGTCCATTCCGGGACAGGGGGCACTGAAGCTTTCTTT
TRBJ1-5	.	TRBV4-3	TRBD1	CASSQETGTGDYQPQHF	TGCGCCAGCAGCCAAGAGACGGGGACAGGGGACTATCAGCCCCAGCATTTT
TRBJ2-1	.	TRBV7-3	TRBD2	CASSLSGGARHNEQFF	TGTGCCAGCAGCTTGTCCGGGGGGGCCAGGCACAATGAGCAGTTCTTC
TRBJ1-1	.	TRBV18	.	CASSPRMKRGGVMNTEAFF	TGTGCCAGCTCACCACGTATGAAGAGGGGGGGCGTTATGAACACTGAAGCTTTCTTT
TRBJ1-6	.	TRBV3-1/TRBV3-2	.	CASSPLWTENSPLHF	TGTGCCAGCAGCCCACTATGGACAGAAAATTCACCCCTCCACTTT
TRBJ1-4	.	TRBV7-2	TRBD1	CASSSGQGSEKLFF	TGTGCCAGCAGCTCCGGACAGGGGAGTGAAAAACTGTTTTTT
TRBJ2-3	.	TRBV9	.	CASSEGHRTDTQYF	TGTGCCAGCAGCGAAGGACACCGCACAGATACGCAGTATTTT
TRBJ1-6	.	TRBV9	.	CASSPHLSSYNSPLHF	TGTGCCAGCAGCCCTCATCTGAGCTCCTATAATTCACCCCTCCACTTT
TRBJ2-2	.	TRBV4-1	TRBD2	CASSRSEMRELAGELFF	TGCGCCAGCAGCCGCAGTGAGATGCGGGAGTTAGCCGGGGAGCTGTTTTTT
TRBJ1-2	.	TRBV10-3	.	CAISEKAGDGYTF	TGTGCCATCAGTGAGAAGGCAGGGGATGGCTACACCTTC
TRBJ2-2	.	TRBV5-5	.	CASKRYTGELFF	TGTGCCAGCAAACGGTACACCGGGGAGCTGTTTTTT
TRBJ1-2	.	TRBV27	TRBD1	CASSLTGDYGYTF	TGTGCCAGCAGTCTGACAGGGGACTATGGCTACACCTTC
TRBJ2-3	.	TRBV15	TRBD2	CATSRASGGSDTQYF	TGTGCCACCAGCAGAGCGTCGGGGGGTTCGGATACGCAGTATTTT
TRBJ1-4	.	TRBV2	TRBD1	CASIGTGALRGLFF	TGTGCCAGCATTGGGACAGGGGCTCTGAGGGGACTGTTTTTT
TRBJ2-3	.	TRBV5-1	TRBD2	CASSSSGPSTDTQYF	TGCGCCAGCAGCTCTAGCGGGCCTAGCACAGATACGCAGTATTTT
TRBJ1-5	.	TRBV30	.	CAWSGRGSQPQHF	TGTGCCTGGAGTGGGAGGGGTAGTCAGCCCCAGCATTTT
TRBJ2-5	.	TRBV7-8	TRBD2	CASSLAEAGGEETQYF	TGTGCCAGCAGCTTAGCCGAGGCGGGAGGTGAAGAGACCCAGTACTTC
TRBJ1-3	.	TRBV9	TRBD1	CASSVGGRDRVPGNTIYF	TGTGCCAGCAGCGTAGGGGGTCGAGACAGGGTTCCTGGAAACACCATATATTTT
TRBJ2-7	.	TRBV19	.	CASRLNRDSYEQYF	TGTGCCAGTAGATTAAACAGGGATTCCTACGAGCAGTACTTC
TRBJ2-3	.	TRBV5-6	TRBD1	CASSVQGWTGLTDTQYF	TGTGCCAGCAGCGTTCAAGGGTGGACAGGGCTGACAGATACGCAGTATTTT
TRBJ2-3	.	TRBV4-3	.	CASSQVMRGLDTQYF	TGCGCCAGCAGCCAAGTTATGCGGGGTCTGGATACGCAGTATTTT
TRBJ2-2	.	TRBV24-1	TRBD2	CATSASGRAGTGELFF	TGTGCCACCAGTGCTAGCGGGAGGGCAGGCACCGGGGAGCTGTTTTTT
TRBJ1-4	.	TRBV15	TRBD1	CATSRASRGQDEKLFF	TGTGCCACCAGCAGAGCATCCAGGGGGCAAGATGAAAAACTGTTTTTT
TRBJ2-3	.	TRBV19	.	CASSMLQGRGTDTQYF	TGTGCCAGTAGTATGTTACAGGGAAGAGGGACAGATACGCAGTATTTT
TRBJ1-2	once	TRBV7-2	.	CASSLGSDYYGYTF	TGTGCCAGCAGCTTAGGTTCAGATTACTATGGCTACACCTTC
TRBJ1-1	.	TRBV10-3	TRBD1	CAISEGQGVTEAFF	TGTGCCATCAGTGAGGGACAGGGAGTTACTGAAGCTTTCTTT
TRBJ2-2	.	TRBV11-2	.	CASSLTRTGELFF	TGTGCCAGCAGCCTAACTCGCACCGGGGAGCTGTTTTTT
TRBJ2-3	.	TRBV21-1	.	CASSKAKRESTDTQYF	TGTGCCAGCAGCAAAGCTAAGCGGGAGAGTACAGATACGCAGTATTTT
TRBJ1-2	.	TRBV20-1	.	CSFIANYGYTF	TGCAGCTTTATTGCTAACTATGGCTACACCTTC
TRBJ2-3	few	TRBV7-8	TRBD1	CASSFRQGKGTQYF	TGTGCCAGCAGCTTCCGACAGGGGAAAGGTACGCAGTATTTT
TRBJ2-7	.	TRBV15	.	CATSQDPGVSYEQYF	TGTGCCACCAGCCAAGATCCAGGGGTTTCCTACGAGCAGTACTTC
TRBJ1-5	.	TRBV15	.	CATSHDSNSNQPQHF	TGTGCCACCAGCCACGACAGCAATAGCAATCAGCCCCAGCATTTT